The source of this T cell receptor (beta chain) is a study of blood T cell repertoires in COVID-19. On the study more broadly: Sites across the United States, Italy and Spain contributed samples from acute and convalescent COVID-19. PBMCs, B-cell-depleted T cells, or T cells were the source of the cDNA or gDNA that made up the material.

Per the study methods: Counts of nucleated cells, estimated from reference gene primer amplification, were obtained. This table comes from immunoSEQ multiplex PCR, and its TCRdb copy is limited to in-frame clones, with some not included. V and J calls and clone size come straight from that table; D and trimming were deduced from the DNA. The sample contains over 250,000 clones, 70% to 75% of which appear only once. V shed 7 bases, J shed 4 bases, and the junction held 6 bases outside the gene matches. The germline V gene encodes CDR1 SNHLY and CDR2 FYNNEI. The CDR3 spans 13 residues. The rearrangement joins TRBV2 to TRBJ1-2; 7 bases fit TRBD1. The sequencing sample was made of peripheral blood. This sequence was found in a woman aged 80 or older with acute or convalescent COVID-19. The CDR3 DNA is TGTGCCAGCAACGTAGGGACAGTCTATGGCTACACCTTC. It yields the protein CASNVGTVYGYTF.